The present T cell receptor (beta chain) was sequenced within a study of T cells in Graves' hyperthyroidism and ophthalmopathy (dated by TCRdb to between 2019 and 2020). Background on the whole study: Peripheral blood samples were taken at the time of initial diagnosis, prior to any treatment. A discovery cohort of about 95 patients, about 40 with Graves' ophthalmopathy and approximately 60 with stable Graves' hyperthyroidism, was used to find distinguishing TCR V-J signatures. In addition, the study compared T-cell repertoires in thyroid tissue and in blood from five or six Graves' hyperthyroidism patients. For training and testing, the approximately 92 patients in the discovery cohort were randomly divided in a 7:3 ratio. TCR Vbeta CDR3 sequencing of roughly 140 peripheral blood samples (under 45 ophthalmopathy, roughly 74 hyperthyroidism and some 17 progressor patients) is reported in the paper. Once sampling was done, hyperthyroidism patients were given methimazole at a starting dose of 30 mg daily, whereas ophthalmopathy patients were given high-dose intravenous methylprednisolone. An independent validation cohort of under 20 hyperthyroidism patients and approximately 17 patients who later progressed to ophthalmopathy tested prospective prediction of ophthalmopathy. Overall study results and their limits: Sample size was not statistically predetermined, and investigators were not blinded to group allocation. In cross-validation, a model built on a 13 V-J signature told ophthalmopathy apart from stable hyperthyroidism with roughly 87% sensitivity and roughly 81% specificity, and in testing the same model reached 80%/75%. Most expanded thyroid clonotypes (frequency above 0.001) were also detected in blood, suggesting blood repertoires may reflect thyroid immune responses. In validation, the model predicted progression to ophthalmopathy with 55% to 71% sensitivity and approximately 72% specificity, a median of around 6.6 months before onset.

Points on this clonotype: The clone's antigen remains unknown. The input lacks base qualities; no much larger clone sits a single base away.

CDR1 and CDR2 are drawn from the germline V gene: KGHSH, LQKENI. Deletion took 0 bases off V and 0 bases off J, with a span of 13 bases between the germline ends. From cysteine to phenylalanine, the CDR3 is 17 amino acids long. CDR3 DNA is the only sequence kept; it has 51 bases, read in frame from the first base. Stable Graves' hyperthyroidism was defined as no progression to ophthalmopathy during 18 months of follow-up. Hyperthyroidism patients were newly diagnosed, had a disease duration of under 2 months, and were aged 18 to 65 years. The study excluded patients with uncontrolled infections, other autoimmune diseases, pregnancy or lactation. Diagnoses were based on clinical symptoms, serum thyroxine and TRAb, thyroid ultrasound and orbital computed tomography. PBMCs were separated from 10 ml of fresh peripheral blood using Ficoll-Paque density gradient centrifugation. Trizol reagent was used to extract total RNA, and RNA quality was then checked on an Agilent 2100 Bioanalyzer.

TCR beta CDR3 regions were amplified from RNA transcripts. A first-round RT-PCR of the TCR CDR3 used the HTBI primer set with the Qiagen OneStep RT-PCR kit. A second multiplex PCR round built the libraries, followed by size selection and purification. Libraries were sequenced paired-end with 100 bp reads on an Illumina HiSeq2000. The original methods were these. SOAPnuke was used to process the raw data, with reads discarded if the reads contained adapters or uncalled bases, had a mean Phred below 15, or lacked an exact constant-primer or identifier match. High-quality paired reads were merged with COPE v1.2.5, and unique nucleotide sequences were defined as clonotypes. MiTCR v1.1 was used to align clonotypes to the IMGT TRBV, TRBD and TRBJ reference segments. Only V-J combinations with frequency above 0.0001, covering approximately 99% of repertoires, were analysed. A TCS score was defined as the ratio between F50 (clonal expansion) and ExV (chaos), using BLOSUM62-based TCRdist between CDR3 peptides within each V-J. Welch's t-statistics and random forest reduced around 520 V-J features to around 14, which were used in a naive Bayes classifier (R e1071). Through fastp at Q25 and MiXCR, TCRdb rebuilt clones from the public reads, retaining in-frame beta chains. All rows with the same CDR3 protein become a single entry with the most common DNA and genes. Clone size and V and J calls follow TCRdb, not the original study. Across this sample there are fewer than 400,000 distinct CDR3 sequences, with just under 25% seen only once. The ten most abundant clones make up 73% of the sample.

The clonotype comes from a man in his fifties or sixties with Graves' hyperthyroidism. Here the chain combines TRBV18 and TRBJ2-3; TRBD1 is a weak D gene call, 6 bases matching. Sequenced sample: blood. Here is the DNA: TGTGCCAGCTCACCACCGATGAGCAGGGGAAGCACAGATACGCAGTATTTT. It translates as CASSPPMSRGSTDTQYF.